This TCR beta chain originates from a study of T cell responses to AZD1222 COVID-19 vaccine. The CDR3 has 11 amino acids. CDR1 and CDR2 from the germline V gene are SNHLY and FYNNEI. A word on this clone: The antigen is not known. The junction does not match germline at one end; this may be a read error.

Study-wide findings and caveats: Mostly white British, mostly female donors; authors suggested clonal diversity may be underestimated. Repertoire sampling happened only post peak T cell response. Distributed over spike, vaccine-associated CD4 TCRs predominated at 160-218 and 743-854.

Sequencing used immunoSEQ multiplex PCR; TCRdb keeps in-frame clones, though not all of them. The table includes 120,000 to 150,000 clones, around 91% detected once. The clonotype was recovered from an adult in good health. V is TRBV2 and J is TRBJ2-7; maybe TRBD2 (5 bases). The sample here was peripheral blood, taken on day 0 of AZD1222 vaccination. CDR3 DNA: TGTGCCAGCAGTGAAGGCAACCCGGAGGCCTTC. Translation gives CASSEGNPEAF.